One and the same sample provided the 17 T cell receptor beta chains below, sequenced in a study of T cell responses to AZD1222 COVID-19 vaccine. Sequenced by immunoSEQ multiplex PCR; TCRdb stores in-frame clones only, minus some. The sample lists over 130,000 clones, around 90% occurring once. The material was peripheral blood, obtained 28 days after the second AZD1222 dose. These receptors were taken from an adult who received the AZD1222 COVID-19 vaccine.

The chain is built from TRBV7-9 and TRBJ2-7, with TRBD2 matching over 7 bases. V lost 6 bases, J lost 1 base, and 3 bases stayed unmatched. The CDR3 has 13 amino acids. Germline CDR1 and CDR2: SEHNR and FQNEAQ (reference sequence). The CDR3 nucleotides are TGTGCCAGCAGAGGGCGGGGGTCCTACGAGCAGTACTTC. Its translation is CASRGRGSYEQYF.

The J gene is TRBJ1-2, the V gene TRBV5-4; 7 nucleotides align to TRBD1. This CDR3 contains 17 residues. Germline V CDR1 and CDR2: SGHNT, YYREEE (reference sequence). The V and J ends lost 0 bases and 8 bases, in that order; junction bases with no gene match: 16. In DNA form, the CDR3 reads TGTGCCAGCAGCTTGGGACCTTCTGGACAGGCCATGGCGGGCTACACCTTC. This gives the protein CASSLGPSGQAMAGYTF.

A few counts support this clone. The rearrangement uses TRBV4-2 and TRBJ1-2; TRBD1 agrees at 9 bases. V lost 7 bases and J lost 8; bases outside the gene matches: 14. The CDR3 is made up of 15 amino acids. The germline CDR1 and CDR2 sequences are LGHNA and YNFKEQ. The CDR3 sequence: CASTKRQGEGGGYTF. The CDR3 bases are TGTGCCAGCACGAAAAGACAGGGGGAAGGTGGAGGCTACACCTTC.

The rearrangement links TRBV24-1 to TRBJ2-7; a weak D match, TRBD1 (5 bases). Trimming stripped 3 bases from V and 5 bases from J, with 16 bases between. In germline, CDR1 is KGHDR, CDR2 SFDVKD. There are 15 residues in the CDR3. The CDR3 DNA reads TGTGCCACCAGTGATCAAACCTCAGGGTCCCACGAGCAGTACTTC. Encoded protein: CATSDQTSGSHEQYF.

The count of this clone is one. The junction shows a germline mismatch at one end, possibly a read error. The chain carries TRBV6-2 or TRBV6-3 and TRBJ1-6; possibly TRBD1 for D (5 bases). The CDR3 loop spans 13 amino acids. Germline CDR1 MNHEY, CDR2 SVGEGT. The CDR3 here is CASSATLGVRFYF. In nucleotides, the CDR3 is TGTGCCAGCAGTGCCACTCTGGGGGTACGGTTCTACTTT.

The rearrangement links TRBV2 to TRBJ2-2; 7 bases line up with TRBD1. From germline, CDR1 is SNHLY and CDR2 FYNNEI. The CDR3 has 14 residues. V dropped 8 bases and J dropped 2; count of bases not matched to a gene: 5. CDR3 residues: CASSRTGNTGELFF. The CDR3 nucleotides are TGTGCCAGCTCGCGGACAGGCAACACCGGGGAGCTGTTTTTT.

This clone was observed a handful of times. CDR3 region: CASSFVVGEAFF. The CDR3 DNA reads TGTGCCAGCAGTTTCGTGGTCGGTGAAGCTTTCTTT. J is TRBJ1-1 and V is TRBV28; D ambiguous. Germline-derived CDR1 and CDR2 are MDHEN and SYDVKM. The CDR3 extends over 12 amino acids. V lost 3 bases and J lost 7, with 9 bases in between.

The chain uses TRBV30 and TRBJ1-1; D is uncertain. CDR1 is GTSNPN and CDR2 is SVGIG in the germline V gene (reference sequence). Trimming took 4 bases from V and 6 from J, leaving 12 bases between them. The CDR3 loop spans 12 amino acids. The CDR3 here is CAWTGEFPEAFF. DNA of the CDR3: TGTGCCTGGACCGGGGAATTCCCTGAAGCTTTCTTT.

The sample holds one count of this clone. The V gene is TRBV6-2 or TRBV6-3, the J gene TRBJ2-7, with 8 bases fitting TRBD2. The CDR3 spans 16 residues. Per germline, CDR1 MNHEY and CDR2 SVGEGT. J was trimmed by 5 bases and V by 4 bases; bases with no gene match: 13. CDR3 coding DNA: TGTGCCAGCAGTTCCCCTGCGGGGCGGGAGGAGAACGAGCAGTACTTC. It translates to CASSSPAGREENEQYF.

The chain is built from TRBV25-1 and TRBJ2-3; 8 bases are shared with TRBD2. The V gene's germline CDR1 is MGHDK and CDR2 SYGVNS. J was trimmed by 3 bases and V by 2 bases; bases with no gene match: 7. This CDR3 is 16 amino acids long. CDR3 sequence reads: CASSEAVRGVTDTQYF. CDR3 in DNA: TGTGCCAGCAGTGAAGCAGTGCGGGGGGTTACAGATACGCAGTATTTT.

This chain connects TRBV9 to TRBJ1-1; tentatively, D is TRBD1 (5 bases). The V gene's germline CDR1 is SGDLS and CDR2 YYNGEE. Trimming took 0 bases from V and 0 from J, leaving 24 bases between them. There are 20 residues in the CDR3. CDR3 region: CASSVDGAGSGFPMNTEAFF. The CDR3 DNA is TGTGCCAGCAGCGTAGATGGGGCAGGGTCAGGGTTCCCCATGAACACTGAAGCTTTCTTT.

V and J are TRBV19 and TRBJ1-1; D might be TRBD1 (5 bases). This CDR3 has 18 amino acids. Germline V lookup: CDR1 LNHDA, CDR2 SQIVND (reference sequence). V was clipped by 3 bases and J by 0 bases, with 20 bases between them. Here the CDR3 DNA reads TGTGCCAGTAGTATCGGGGACCATAGTGGTTGGATGAACACTGAAGCTTTCTTT. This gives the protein CASSIGDHSGWMNTEAFF.

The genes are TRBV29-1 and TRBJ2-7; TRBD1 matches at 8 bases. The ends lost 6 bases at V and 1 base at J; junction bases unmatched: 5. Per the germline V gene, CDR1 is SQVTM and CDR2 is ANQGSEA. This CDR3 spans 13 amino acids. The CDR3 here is CSVRDRRSYEQYF. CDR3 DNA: TGCAGCGTACGGGACAGGAGATCCTACGAGCAGTACTTC.

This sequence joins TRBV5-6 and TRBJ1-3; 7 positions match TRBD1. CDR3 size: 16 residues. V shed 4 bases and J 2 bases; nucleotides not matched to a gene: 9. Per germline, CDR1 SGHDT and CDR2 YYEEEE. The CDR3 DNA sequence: TGTGCCAGCAGCCCCGAACAGGGGAGGACTGGAAACACCATATATTTT. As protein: CASSPEQGRTGNTIYF.

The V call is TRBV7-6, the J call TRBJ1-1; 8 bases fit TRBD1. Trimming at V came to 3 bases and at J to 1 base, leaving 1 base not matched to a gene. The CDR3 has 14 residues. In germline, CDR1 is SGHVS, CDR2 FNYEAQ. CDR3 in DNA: TGTGCCAGCAGCTTCGGACAGGGGAACACTGAAGCTTTCTTT. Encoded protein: CASSFGQGNTEAFF. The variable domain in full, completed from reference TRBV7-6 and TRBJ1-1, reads GAGVSQSPRYKVTKRGQDVALRCDPISGHVSLYWYRQALGQGPEFLTYFNYEAQQDKSGLPNDRFSAERPEGSISTLTIQRTEQRDSAMYRCASSFGQGNTEAFFGQGTRLTVV.

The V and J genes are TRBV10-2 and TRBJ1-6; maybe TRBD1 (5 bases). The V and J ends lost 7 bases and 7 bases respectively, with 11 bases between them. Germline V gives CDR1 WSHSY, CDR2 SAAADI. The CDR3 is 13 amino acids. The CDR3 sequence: CASKGSQNSPLHF. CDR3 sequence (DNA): TGCGCCAGCAAGGGGTCCCAAAATTCACCCCTCCACTTT.

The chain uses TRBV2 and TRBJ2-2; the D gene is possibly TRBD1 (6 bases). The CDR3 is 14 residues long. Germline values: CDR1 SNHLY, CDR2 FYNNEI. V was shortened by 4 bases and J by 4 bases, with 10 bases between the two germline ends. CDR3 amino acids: CASSARGRTGELFF. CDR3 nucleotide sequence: TGTGCCAGCAGTGCCAGGGGACGCACCGGGGAGCTGTTTTTT.